A selection of T cell receptor beta chains follows, all from one sample in a study of blood T cells in healthy people across ages. A single record per CDR3 protein comes from TCRdb applying MiXCR to the 5' RACE reads. The sample has around 940,000 distinct CDR3 sequences, just over 50% seen once; the top ten hold 20% to 25%. The source material was blood. All receptors come from a woman aged 55-69 years in good health. The CDR3 runs from the conserved cysteine through the conserved F or W. A D gene is named only where the DNA matches it firmly. Rows may omit the clone size; those that give it use once, few, many or a size class.

d_gene	len	v_gene	j_gene	abundance	CDR3aa	CDR3nt
.	14	TRBV7-9	TRBJ2-7	.	CANSFPGGSYEQYF	TGTGCCAACAGCTTTCCGGGTGGCTCCTACGAGCAGTACTTC
.	14	TRBV5-1	TRBJ1-2	.	CASSLTWQNYGYTF	TGCGCCAGCAGCTTGACCTGGCAAAACTATGGCTACACCTTC
.	12	TRBV20-1	TRBJ1-2	.	CSARGQVDGYTF	TGCAGTGCTAGAGGGCAGGTCGATGGCTACACCTTC
TRBD1	15	TRBV9	TRBJ2-3	.	CASSKTGGVADTQYF	TGTGCCAGCAGTAAGACAGGGGGCGTCGCAGATACGCAGTATTTT
TRBD2	14	TRBV10-2	TRBJ2-7	.	CATKLAGDAYEQYF	TGCGCCACGAAACTAGCGGGAGACGCCTACGAGCAGTACTTC
.	13	TRBV28	TRBJ2-7	once	CASSALRFYEQYF	TGTGCCAGCAGTGCTCTGAGGTTCTACGAGCAGTACTTC
TRBD1	16	TRBV7-9	TRBJ2-7	.	CASSLGIGGSYNEQYF	TGTGCCAGCAGCTTAGGGATAGGGGGCTCCTACAATGAGCAGTACTTC
.	15	TRBV27	TRBJ2-3	once	CASHSAGSDTDTQYF	TGTGCCAGCCATTCCGCAGGATCCGACACAGATACGCAGTATTTT
TRBD1	13	TRBV29-1	TRBJ2-5	.	CSAKGTGQATQYF	TGCAGCGCCAAAGGGACAGGACAAGCGACCCAGTACTTC
.	16	TRBV25-1	TRBJ2-7	few	CASSRPSYREVGEQYF	TGTGCCAGCAGTAGACCCTCCTACAGGGAAGTAGGGGAGCAGTACTTC
.	15	TRBV4-1	TRBJ1-2	few	CASSQGLRINYGYTF	TGCGCCAGCAGCCAAGGATTACGGATTAACTATGGCTACACCTTC
.	16	TRBV7-8	TRBJ2-7	.	CASSYYGSGLSYEQYF	TGTGCCAGCAGCTATTATGGGAGCGGACTCTCCTACGAGCAGTACTTC
TRBD2	15	TRBV14	TRBJ2-5	.	CASSLQLAGGETQYF	TGTGCCAGCAGCCTACAATTAGCGGGAGGAGAGACCCAGTACTTC
TRBD2	14	TRBV20-1	TRBJ2-1	.	CSAWPRTSGHEQFF	TGCAGTGCTTGGCCCCGGACTAGCGGTCATGAGCAGTTCTTC
.	15	TRBV5-1	TRBJ2-2	.	CASSSSRVNTGELFF	TGCGCCAGCAGTAGTTCTAGGGTGAACACCGGGGAGCTGTTTTTT
.	15	TRBV6-2/TRBV6-3	TRBJ2-7	.	CASSGDPRIYNEQYF	TGTGCCAGCAGCGGGGACCCCAGGATATACAATGAGCAGTACTTC
TRBD2	15	TRBV2	TRBJ2-5	.	CASSGTSGRDNEQYF	TGTGCCAGCAGTGGGACTAGCGGGAGGGATAATGAGCAGTACTTC
.	14	TRBV6-5	TRBJ1-5	.	CASSRGNLAQPQHF	TGTGCCAGCAGTCGGGGTAACCTGGCCCAGCCCCAGCATTTT
TRBD1	15	TRBV24-1	TRBJ1-2	.	CATSDPRTGDYGYTF	TGTGCCACCAGTGATCCCCGGACAGGAGACTATGGCTACACCTTC
.	14	TRBV18	TRBJ2-3	.	CASSEGRIPDTQYF	TGTGCCAGCTCCGAAGGGCGGATCCCAGATACGCAGTATTTT
.	13	TRBV12-3/TRBV12-4	TRBJ2-3	few	CASGLTGVGTQYF	TGTGCCAGCGGCTTGACTGGCGTGGGTACGCAGTATTTT
.	15	TRBV4-2	TRBJ2-7	many	CASSQDPGDHYEQYF	TGTGCCAGCAGCCAAGATCCCGGGGATCACTACGAGCAGTACTTC
.	14	TRBV5-1	TRBJ2-3	few	CASSFPGRWDTQYF	TGCGCCAGCAGCTTTCCGGGACGGTGGGATACGCAGTATTTT
.	13	TRBV7-9	TRBJ1-2	.	CASSLREVDGYTF	TGTGCCAGCAGCTTACGGGAGGTGGATGGCTACACCTTC
.	11	TRBV28	TRBJ2-7	.	CASRGFLEQYF	TGTGCCAGCAGAGGATTTCTCGAGCAGTACTTC
TRBD1	13	TRBV12-3/TRBV12-4	TRBJ2-7	few	CASAGQGTYEQYF	TGTGCCAGCGCGGGACAGGGGACATACGAGCAGTACTTC
TRBD1	13	TRBV24-1	TRBJ2-3	.	CATSGQVTDTQYF	TGTGCCACCAGCGGACAGGTAACAGATACGCAGTATTTT
.	13	TRBV6-5	TRBJ2-2	.	CASSYTGTGELFF	TGTGCCAGCAGTTATACCGGTACCGGGGAGCTGTTTTTT
.	13	TRBV25-1	TRBJ1-1	few	CASKLQANTEAFF	TGTGCCAGCAAACTTCAGGCGAACACTGAAGCTTTCTTT
.	15	TRBV25-1	TRBJ2-6	few	CASSESPAGANVLTF	TGTGCCAGCAGTGAATCTCCTGCAGGGGCCAACGTCCTGACTTTC
.	15	TRBV7-9	TRBJ2-1	few	CASSLTGQSHNEQFF	TGTGCCAGCAGCTTAACGGGCCAATCCCACAATGAGCAGTTCTTC
.	13	TRBV15	TRBJ2-7	few	CATSRDPLYEQYF	TGTGCCACCAGCAGGGATCCCCTCTACGAGCAGTACTTC
.	13	TRBV20-1	TRBJ1-1	.	CSATRTRDTEAFF	TGCAGTGCTACACGGACAAGGGACACTGAAGCTTTCTTT
.	15	TRBV7-2	TRBJ1-2	few	CASSLAVGAGYGYTF	TGTGCCAGCAGCTTAGCCGTCGGAGCCGGATATGGCTACACCTTC
TRBD1	17	TRBV6-2/TRBV6-3	TRBJ1-2	.	CASSYLLSGTGGNGYTF	TGTGCCAGCAGTTACCTTCTATCCGGGACAGGGGGCAATGGCTACACCTTC
TRBD1	11	TRBV29-1	TRBJ2-1	.	CSVGDSGEQFF	TGCAGCGTTGGGGACAGTGGTGAGCAGTTCTTC
TRBD2	18	TRBV4-2	TRBJ2-6	few	CASSRTTSGSEGANVLTF	TGTGCCAGCAGCCGAACGACTAGCGGGAGTGAAGGGGCCAACGTCCTGACTTTC
TRBD2	17	TRBV11-2	TRBJ2-3	.	CASSPLPSGTSTDTQYF	TGTGCCAGCTCCCCCCTTCCGAGCGGGACTAGCACAGATACGCAGTATTTT
.	12	TRBV27	TRBJ2-3	.	CASSTLPGTQYF	TGTGCCAGCAGCACCTTACCAGGGACGCAGTATTTT
.	15	TRBV3-1	TRBJ2-3	.	CASSLGTHRADTQYF	TGTGCCAGCAGCCTGGGGACCCATCGAGCAGATACGCAGTATTTT
.	17	TRBV7-2	TRBJ2-1	.	CASSPTTFPYSYNEQFF	TGTGCCAGCAGTCCTACAACTTTCCCCTACTCCTACAATGAGCAGTTCTTC
.	12	TRBV29-1	TRBJ2-1	.	CSVLRDWNEQFF	TGCAGCGTCCTCAGGGATTGGAATGAGCAGTTCTTC